The T cell receptor beta chain under discussion was sequenced for a study of blood T cell repertoires in COVID-19. On the study more broadly: Both acute and convalescent COVID-19 samples were obtained from the United States, Italy and Spain.

This clone appeared once. Germline values: CDR1 SNHLY, CDR2 FYNNEI. V was shortened by 8 bases and J by 0 bases, with 8 bases between the two germline ends. The CDR3 runs to 14 residues. In the study's own analysis: Amplification from reference gene primers served as the basis for estimated nucleated cell counts. Generated by immunoSEQ multiplex PCR, the TCRdb table keeps only in-frame clones and is missing some. The V and J calls and clone size come from that table; D and trimming were worked out from the DNA. Of 110,000 or so clones listed, approximately 90% are singletons. This sequence joins TRBV2 and TRBJ1-6; D is unclear. Source material: peripheral blood. The clonotype comes from a human donor with acute or convalescent COVID-19. The donor label of this sample is uncertain. The CDR3 nucleotides are TGTGCCAGCGCAGGTTTCTCCTATAATTCACCCCTCCACTTT. Its translation: CASAGFSYNSPLHF.